This T cell receptor (beta chain) is drawn from a study of human T cells and chemical hapten exposure. About the research overall: Scalp application of diphenylcyclopropenone was performed weekly in patients across the entire roughly 24-week study.

TCRdb passed the RACE reads through MiXCR, listing each CDR3 protein once. Here the sample spans 330,000 or so distinct CDR3 sequences, around 6% being singletons. Noted time point: patch test 2, 6 weeks after DPC sensitization. Treatment indicated: therapeutic diphenylcyclopropenone sensitization with weekly scalp DPC. V lost 5 bases and J 5 bases, leaving 5 bases between the germline ends. CDR1 and CDR2 (germline): DFQATT, SNEGSKA (reference sequence). CDR3 length equals 10 residues. V gene TRBV20-1 combines with J gene TRBJ2-3; the D is unclear. The TCR originated in a woman aged 18 to 35 with alopecia areata. Some clones in this sample may be carry-over from other donors' samples. The sequences come from whole blood, collected in connection with sensitization to the hapten diphenylcyclopropenone (DPC). The CDR3 sequence: CSARIDTQYF. CDR3 DNA: TGCAGTGCTCGAATAGATACGCAGTATTTT.